This T cell receptor (beta chain) was found in a study of T cells in Graves' hyperthyroidism and ophthalmopathy. In the study overall: Prior to any treatment, at the point of initial diagnosis, peripheral blood was collected. Whole-study results and caveats: Ophthalmopathy and stable hyperthyroidism were told apart by a 13 V-J model.

V gave up 5 bases and J gave up 0 bases, with 14 bases separating them. CDR1 is SEHNR, CDR2 FQNEAQ, per germline (reference sequence). There are 16 residues in the CDR3. Amplified TCR beta CDR3 regions came from RNA transcripts. The TCR CDR3 first-round RT-PCR relied on the HTBI primer set. Using its own MiXCR run on the multiplex PCR reads, TCRdb lists one record per CDR3 protein. The profile covers about 560,000 distinct CDR3 sequences, with approximately 14% appearing a single time and about 14% taken by the ten largest. About this clonotype itself: The antigen is not known.

Input material: blood. The gene calls are TRBV7-9 and TRBJ1-3, with D hard to call. The TCR comes from a woman in her thirties or forties with Graves' hyperthyroidism. As DNA, the CDR3 is TGTGCCAGCAGCCAACAAAATCCCCACTCTGGAAACACCATATATTTT. It codes for CASSQQNPHSGNTIYF.